The clone carrying this T cell receptor (beta chain) occurred once. These data belong to a study of post-analysis software for immune sequencing data. Every TCR beta cDNA library bore unique molecular identifiers. TCRdb reprocessed the PCR reads via MiXCR and lists one record per CDR3 protein. The sample lists 550,000 to 700,000 distinct CDR3 sequences; 44% were seen once. This receptor was obtained from a girl under 18 with multiple sclerosis. Material: blood.

The CDR3 DNA follows: TGTGCCAGCAGCGCCCGGACAGGGAGGGAGACCCAGTACTTC. Protein product: CASSARTGRETQYF. The chain uses TRBV9 and TRBJ2-5; 8 nucleotides align to TRBD1. Germline CDR1 is SGDLS and CDR2 is YYNGEE. The CDR3 runs to 14 residues. V was clipped by 3 bases and J by 5 bases; unmatched bases: 6.